The 31 T cell receptor beta chains presented below share a single source sample, sequenced in a study of blood T cell repertoires in COVID-19. Repertoires were generated with immunoSEQ multiplex PCR, while TCRdb's copy carries only in-frame clones and drops some. The sample consists of more than 200,000 clones, about 87% of them appearing once. Sequenced material: PBMCs or T cells enriched from blood (not recorded which). These receptors all come from a woman in her forties or fifties who had recovered from COVID-19.

This chain connects TRBV29-1 to TRBJ2-7, with 8 bases matching TRBD2. After removal of 3 bases from V and 0 bases from J, the junction contained 7 bases not matched to a gene. In germline, CDR1 is SQVTM, CDR2 ANQGSEA. This CDR3 region has 15 residues. The CDR3 sequence is CSVDGSREDSYEQYF. In nucleotides, the CDR3 is TGCAGCGTTGACGGCTCGCGGGAGGACTCCTACGAGCAGTACTTC.

This clone was seen only a few times. The rearrangement joins TRBV7-9 to TRBJ2-1, with TRBD2 matching over 8 bases. The V gene end was trimmed by 1 base and the J gene end by 3 bases; junction bases not matched to a gene: 2. There are 15 residues in the CDR3. Germline V CDR1 and CDR2: SEHNR, FQNEAQ (reference sequence). CDR3 in amino acids: CASSLGAGDYNEQFF. The CDR3 nucleotides are TGTGCCAGCAGCTTAGGAGCGGGAGACTACAATGAGCAGTTCTTC.

The chain carries TRBV7-2 and TRBJ1-5; 7 bases are a match to TRBD1. J lost 6 bases, V lost 5 bases, and 4 bases had no gene match. The germline CDR1 and CDR2 sequences are SGHTA and FQGNSA. The length of the CDR3 is 13 residues. The CDR3 DNA sequence: TGTGCCAGCAGCCAGGACAGGCGTCAGCCCCAGCATTTT. It specifies CASSQDRRQPQHF.

This clone turned up a few times. The rearrangement links TRBV6-1 to TRBJ2-3, with TRBD2 identical over 7 bases. Germline loops: CDR1 MNHNS, CDR2 SASEGT. The V segment lost 2 bases and the J segment 4 bases; nucleotides outside the gene matches: 6. This CDR3 comprises 15 residues. Here the CDR3 reads CASSEFAGDSDTQYF. CDR3 coding DNA: TGTGCCAGCAGTGAATTTGCGGGAGATTCAGATACGCAGTATTTT.

This clone was counted a single time. The V call is TRBV25-1, the J call TRBJ1-4, with 7 nucleotides matching TRBD1. This CDR3 has 13 residues. Losses at the gene ends were 9 bases for V and 4 bases for J; bases not matched to a gene: 5. Germline loops: CDR1 MGHDK, CDR2 SYGVNS. CDR3 loop: CASQDRLNEKLFF. The CDR3 DNA reads TGTGCCAGTCAGGACAGGCTTAATGAAAAACTGTTTTTT.

The chain links TRBV5-8 to TRBJ2-2; D is possibly TRBD1 (5 bases). Looked up from germline, CDR1 is SGHTS and CDR2 is YDEGEE. The CDR3 loop spans 15 amino acids. The V gene lost 0 bases and the J gene lost 0 bases, with 6 bases spanning the gap. In DNA form, the CDR3 reads TGTGCCAGCAGCTTGGGACAGACGAACACCGGGGAGCTGTTTTTT. It specifies CASSLGQTNTGELFF.

Only one count was recorded for this clone. This chain links TRBV7-8 with TRBJ1-2; 9 positions match TRBD1. The junction had 8 bases not matched to a gene; V was cut back by 1 base and J by 2 bases. The CDR3 has 17 residues. Germline CDR1 is SGHVS and CDR2 is FQNEAQ. The CDR3: CASSLEPRTGANYGYTF. The CDR3, as DNA: TGTGCCAGCAGCTTAGAACCCAGGACAGGGGCGAACTATGGCTACACCTTC.

The chain recombines TRBV5-1 with TRBJ2-1; TRBD2 agrees at 10 bases. Germline V gene lookup returns CDR1 SGHRS and CDR2 YFSETQ. This CDR3 has 14 amino acids. Trimming removed 4 bases from V and 9 bases from J; junction bases left unmatched: 7. The CDR3 DNA reads as TGCGCCAGCAGCATCGGGACTAGCGTCGGTGAGCAGTTCTTC. This sequence encodes CASSIGTSVGEQFF. Based on the CDR3 plus reference TRBV5-1 and TRBJ2-1, the full variable domain is KAGVTQTPRYLIKTRGQQVTLSCSPISGHRSVSWYQQTPGQGLQFLFEYFSETQRNKGNFPGRFSGRQFSNSRSEMNVSTLELGDSALYLCASSIGTSVGEQFFGPGTRLTVL.

The J gene is TRBJ1-6, the V gene TRBV19; 10 bases align to TRBD1. Germline values: CDR1 LNHDA, CDR2 SQIVND (reference sequence). V was pared by 7 bases and J by 8 bases, with 5 bases of the junction left unmatched. This CDR3 comprises 14 residues. The DNA of the CDR3 is TGTGCCAGTACCTTGACAGGGGGCGATTCACCCCTCCACTTT. Amino acids: CASTLTGGDSPLHF.

This clone was observed a handful of times. The rearrangement uses TRBV5-4 and TRBJ2-7; 10 positions match TRBD2. CDR1 is SGHNT, CDR2 YYREEE, per germline (reference sequence). V was clipped by 3 bases and J by 3 bases; unmatched bases: 6. CDR3 length equals 15 residues. In nucleotides, the CDR3 is TGTGCCAGCAGCTCCGGAACTAGCGGGAACTACGAGCAGTACTTC. Its translation is CASSSGTSGNYEQYF. Full variable domain (rest looked up from reference TRBV5-4 and TRBJ2-7): ETGVTQSPTHLIKTRGQQVTLRCSSQSGHNTVSWYQQALGQGPQFIFQYYREEENGRGNFPPRFSGLQFPNYSSELNVNALELDDSALYLCASSSGTSGNYEQYFGPGTRLTVT.

V gene TRBV7-9 combines with J gene TRBJ2-1; D possibly corresponds to TRBD1 (5 bases). The CDR3 consists of 16 residues. The V end was cut by 8 bases, the J end by 5 bases, with 22 bases between. Germline loops: CDR1 SEHNR, CDR2 FQNEAQ (reference sequence). CDR3 nucleotide sequence: TGTGCCAGCCATCCCCCCAGGGCGTCCCGAAACAATGAGCAGTTCTTC. It encodes CASHPPRASRNNEQFF. The entire variable domain, with the rest obtained from reference TRBV7-9 and TRBJ2-1, is as follows: DTGVSQNPRHKITKRGQNVTFRCDPISEHNRLYWYRQTLGQGPEFLTYFQNEAQLEKSRLLSDRFSAERPKGSFSTLEIQRTEQGDSAMYLCASHPPRASRNNEQFFGPGTRLTVL.

The J gene is TRBJ2-7, the V gene TRBV18; 7 bases match TRBD1. The CDR3 spans 13 residues. The J segment lost 2 bases and the V segment lost 7 bases, leaving 5 bases of the junction unmatched. Germline CDR1 and CDR2: KGHSH and LQKENI. Here the CDR3 DNA reads TGTGCCAGCTGGAAGACAGGGACCTACGAGCAGTACTTC. Protein product: CASWKTGTYEQYF.

The gene calls are TRBV6-4 and TRBJ2-1; D is perhaps TRBD1 (6 bases). The V end was cut by 3 bases, the J end by 2 bases, with 20 bases between. This CDR3 is 18 amino acids long. Germline V CDR1 and CDR2: MRHNA, SNTAGT. The CDR3 loop is CASSDSGQGITAYNEQFF. The CDR3 DNA sequence: TGTGCCAGCAGTGATTCGGGGCAGGGGATAACGGCCTACAATGAGCAGTTCTTC.

J is TRBJ1-5 and V is TRBV5-3; D is uncertain. TRBV5-3 is reported as an ORF; its role is uncertain. V dropped 1 base and J dropped 0 bases, with 8 bases sitting between them. This CDR3 is built from 15 residues. CDR3 sequence (DNA): TGTGCCAGAAGCTTGTTCACATATAGCAATCAGCCCCAGCATTTT. It yields the protein CARSLFTYSNQPQHF.

This chain joins TRBV5-1 and TRBJ2-3; D might be TRBD2 (5 bases). Germline values: CDR1 SGHRS, CDR2 YFSETQ. V shed 5 bases and J shed 5 bases, with 12 bases lying between them. The CDR3 extends over 13 amino acids. The CDR3 DNA follows: TGCGCCAGCAGGTTGAGTCGGGAAGATACGCAGTATTTT. Translating gives CASRLSREDTQYF.

The chain carries TRBV14 and TRBJ2-7; 8 nucleotides align to TRBD2. This CDR3 region has 18 residues. Germline V gives CDR1 SGHDN, CDR2 FVKESK. V lost 0 bases, J lost 2 bases, and 12 bases stayed unmatched. CDR3 in DNA: TGTGCCAGCAGCCAAGATCTTGGGCTACCGGGGGGGACCTACGAGCAGTACTTC. Amino acids: CASSQDLGLPGGTYEQYF.

The CDR3 reads CASSPMTKGQGNEKLFF. DNA for the CDR3: TGTGCCAGTAGCCCAATGACCAAGGGACAGGGTAATGAAAAACTGTTTTTT. V and J are TRBV19 and TRBJ1-4; 9 bases line up with TRBD1. Germline CDR1 LNHDA, CDR2 SQIVND (reference sequence). This CDR3 comprises 17 residues. The V and J ends lost 6 bases and 4 bases, in that order; junction bases with no gene match: 12. The full variable domain, in which reference TRBV19 and TRBJ1-4 provide the parts outside the CDR3, is DGGITQSPKYLFRKEGQNVTLSCEQNLNHDAMYWYRQDPGQGLRLIYYSQIVNDFQKGDIAEGYSVSREKKESFPLTVTSAQKNPTAFYLCASSPMTKGQGNEKLFFGSGTQLSVL.

The chain couples TRBV5-1 to TRBJ2-5, with unresolved D. CDR3 size: 13 residues. CDR1 is SGHRS, CDR2 YFSETQ, per germline. The V end was cut by 1 base, the J end by 3 bases, with 7 bases between. CDR3 loop: CASSLLGEETQYF. The CDR3 bases are TGCGCCAGCAGCTTGCTCGGAGAAGAGACCCAGTACTTC. Variable domain in full (rest from reference TRBV5-1 and TRBJ2-5): KAGVTQTPRYLIKTRGQQVTLSCSPISGHRSVSWYQQTPGQGLQFLFEYFSETQRNKGNFPGRFSGRQFSNSRSEMNVSTLELGDSALYLCASSLLGEETQYFGPGTRLLVL.

J is TRBJ2-2 and V is TRBV28, with 8 bases lining up with TRBD1. The CDR3 runs to 14 residues. Germline loops: CDR1 MDHEN, CDR2 SYDVKM. V shed 6 bases and J 3 bases; nucleotides not matched to a gene: 3. The CDR3 is CASSRQGYTGELFF. In DNA, the CDR3 is TGTGCCAGCAGCCGACAGGGGTACACCGGGGAGCTGTTTTTT.

The V and J genes are TRBV3-1 (or the pseudogene TRBV3-2) and TRBJ2-1; 9 nucleotides agree with TRBD2. The trim removed 2 bases at V and 3 bases at J, leaving 2 bases unmatched. This CDR3 has 15 residues. CDR1 is LGHDT and CDR2 is YNNKEL in the germline V gene (reference sequence). The CDR3 here is CASSQSSGDYNEQFF. CDR3 DNA: TGTGCCAGCAGCCAATCTAGCGGGGACTACAATGAGCAGTTCTTC.

V usage is TRBV5-8 and J usage is TRBJ1-5, with D unclear. The V gene lost 4 bases and the J gene lost 5 bases, with 10 bases spanning the gap. Per the germline V gene, CDR1 is SGHTS and CDR2 is YDEGEE. This CDR3 has 13 amino acids. The CDR3 here is CASSPDTYQPQHF. In DNA form, the CDR3 reads TGTGCCAGCAGCCCAGACACATATCAGCCCCAGCATTTT.

This sequence joins TRBV30 and TRBJ1-2, with a weak D call TRBD1 (6 bases). V shed 1 base and J shed 5 bases, with 8 bases lying between them. CDR1 GTSNPN and CDR2 SVGIG come from the germline V gene (reference sequence). The CDR3 extends over 12 amino acids. The CDR3 DNA follows: TGTGCCTGGAGTGGGACAGTTTATGGCTACACCTTC. Translation: CAWSGTVYGYTF.

This clone was seen only once. The V and J genes are TRBV19 and TRBJ1-1, with unresolved D. Per germline, CDR1 LNHDA and CDR2 SQIVND (reference sequence). V lost 3 bases and J lost 2, with 13 bases in between. The CDR3 covers 15 residues. The CDR3 region has the DNA TGTGCCAGTAGTATTTTGTCCGGGTTTAACACTGAAGCTTTCTTT. The encoded protein is CASSILSGFNTEAFF. The full variable domain, with the rest looked up from reference TRBV19 and TRBJ1-1, is DGGITQSPKYLFRKEGQNVTLSCEQNLNHDAMYWYRQDPGQGLRLIYYSQIVNDFQKGDIAEGYSVSREKKESFPLTVTSAQKNPTAFYLCASSILSGFNTEAFFGQGTRLTVV.

The chain has TRBV2 and TRBJ2-5; TRBD1 matches 7 bases. Looked up from germline, CDR1 is SNHLY and CDR2 is FYNNEI. J was trimmed by 2 bases and V by 0 bases; bases with no gene match: 6. This CDR3 is 16 amino acids long. This CDR3 is CASSEAGTAFQETQYF. Here the CDR3 DNA reads TGTGCCAGCAGTGAAGCAGGGACAGCCTTTCAAGAGACCCAGTACTTC.

The chain couples TRBV7-5 to TRBJ2-5; TRBD2 reflects the table's D call only, with no check against the DNA. TRBV7-5 is annotated as a pseudogene. The CDR3 has 15 amino acids. This chain's CDR3 is CARICGRAWEETQYF. For the CDR3, the DNA is TGTGCCAGAATTTGCGGGAGGGCCTGGGAGGAGACCCAGTACTTC.

The chain uses TRBV6-5 and TRBJ2-7, with no clear D. V gave up 0 bases and J gave up 2 bases, with 5 bases separating them. CDR3 length: 13 residues. CDR1 and CDR2 from the germline V gene are MNHEY and SVGAGI. In DNA form, the CDR3 reads TGTGCCAGCAGTTACTCACGGGCCTACGAGCAGTACTTC. The encoded protein is CASSYSRAYEQYF.

This clone was recorded a few times. V and J are TRBV11-2 and TRBJ2-5, with TRBD2 matching 9 bases. This CDR3 contains 17 residues. The J segment lost 5 bases and the V segment lost 1 base, leaving 11 bases of the junction unmatched. Germline CDR1 SGHAT, CDR2 FQNNGV. This chain's CDR3 is CASSLGGLAGSRETQYF. The CDR3 bases are TGTGCCAGCAGCTTAGGGGGGCTAGCGGGGTCTCGGGAGACCCAGTACTTC. Full variable domain (missing parts from reference TRBV11-2 and TRBJ2-5): EAGVAQSPRYKIIEKRQSVAFWCNPISGHATLYWYQQILGQGPKLLIQFQNNGVVDDSQLPKDRFSAERLKGVDSTLKIQPAKLEDSAVYLCASSLGGLAGSRETQYFGPGTRLLVL.

The chain is built from TRBV4-1 and TRBJ2-7, with D possibly matching TRBD1 (7 bases). Trimming shortened V by 0 bases and J by 6 bases, and 15 bases separated the two germline ends. CDR3 length equals 15 residues. Germline-derived CDR1 and CDR2 are MGHRA and YSYEKL. CDR3: CASSQDDWQGGEQYF. The DNA for the CDR3 is TGCGCCAGCAGCCAAGATGATTGGCAGGGGGGCGAGCAGTACTTC.

The J gene is TRBJ2-6, the V gene TRBV7-3; D gene unclear. This CDR3 is built from 17 residues. Germline V gives CDR1 SGHTA, CDR2 FQGTGA. V lost 1 base, J lost 0 bases, and 10 bases lay in between. The CDR3 here is CASSLRHYLSGANVLTF. Here the CDR3 DNA reads TGTGCCAGCAGCTTAAGACATTACCTCTCTGGGGCCAACGTCCTGACTTTC.

The chain combines TRBV5-4 with TRBJ2-1, with D tentatively TRBD2 (6 bases). The CDR3 consists of 16 residues. Germline V gives CDR1 SGHNT, CDR2 YYREEE (reference sequence). Trimming pared 2 bases from V and 0 bases from J, leaving 12 bases between. Here the CDR3 DNA reads TGTGCCAGCAGCTTCAACGGACTATACTCCTACAATGAGCAGTTCTTC. Translating gives CASSFNGLYSYNEQFF.

This chain uses TRBV18 with TRBJ1-1, with a tentative D call TRBD1 (5 bases). V dropped 0 bases and J dropped 8 bases, with 16 bases sitting between them. This CDR3 has 15 amino acids. CDR1 and CDR2 (germline): KGHSH, LQKENI. For the CDR3, the DNA is TGTGCCAGCTCACCACCTAGGGACTCCTGGCACGAAGCTTTCTTT. As protein: CASSPPRDSWHEAFF.